This TCR beta chain derives from a study of neurological immune-mediated disorders. Losses at the gene ends were 5 bases for V and 4 bases for J; bases not matched to a gene: 2. Per germline, CDR1 LNHDA and CDR2 SQIVND (reference sequence). The CDR3 runs 13 residues. Indicated time point: technical triplicate 3. A total of 2 million PBMCs stored at -80 degrees C provided the unsorted libraries. Overall study results and limits: CDR3 amino acid sequences of expanded clones were not shared across subjects, a result suggesting private repertoires in all groups.

In regard to this clonotype: Its antigen remains unidentified.

Each sequencing run yielded over 160 million TCR-beta sequences from 15-18 subjects. MiXCR, run by TCRdb on the 5' RACE reads, gives a single entry per CDR3 protein. The table includes about 44,000 distinct CDR3 sequences, under 25% detected once. V gene TRBV19 combines with J gene TRBJ2-1; 7 nucleotides match TRBD1. This receptor was taken from a man aged 60 to 75 with HTLV-1-associated myelopathy (HAM/TSP). Input material: PBMCs. The CDR3 sequence: CASSSGQYNEQFF. The CDR3 region has the DNA TGTGCCAGTAGTTCGGGACAGTACAATGAGCAGTTCTTC.